These 10 T cell receptor beta chains came from one sample sequenced in a study of CD8+ T cells in alopecia areata. RNA extraction and reverse transcription yielded cDNA as sequencing template. The method was immunoSEQ multiplex PCR; TCRdb's version includes in-frame clones alone and lacks a portion of them. This table has approximately 200,000 clones, around two fifths appearing once. Documented treatment: oral pan-JAK inhibitor, 5-10 mg twice daily. Source: CD4+ T cells sorted from blood, taken around week 36, from a patient treated with tofacitinib. These TCRs come from a human donor with alopecia areata.

The rearrangement joins TRBV7-2 to TRBJ2-7, with 8 bases fitting TRBD2. Germline assignment: CDR1 SGHTA and CDR2 FQGNSA. The CDR3 sequence is 15 residues long. V lost 2 bases to trimming and J lost 4 bases; unmatched junction nucleotides: 7. The CDR3 DNA reads TGTGCCAGCAGCTTATTATCCGGCGGGAGGTACGAGCAGTACTTC. Translation: CASSLLSGGRYEQYF.

This chain links TRBV7-8 with TRBJ2-7, with 8 bases aligning to TRBD2. Trimming cost V 1 base and J 4 bases; bases outside gene matches: 3. This CDR3 is 14 amino acids long. CDR1 and CDR2 from the germline V gene are SGHVS and FQNEAQ. The CDR3 region has the DNA TGTGCCAGCAGCTTAGTAGCGGGACGGTACGAGCAGTACTTC. It specifies CASSLVAGRYEQYF.

This clone was seen once. The chain couples TRBV4-1 to TRBJ2-3; D gene unclear. The germline V gene has CDR1 MGHRA and CDR2 YSYEKL. V dropped 0 bases and J dropped 1 base, with 5 bases sitting between them. The CDR3 is made up of 14 amino acids. Written as DNA, the CDR3 is TGCGCCAGCAGCCAAGAAGTGGGCACAGATACGCAGTATTTT. Translating it yields CASSQEVGTDTQYF.

This clone appeared once. The chain joins TRBV19 to TRBJ2-7; D might be TRBD1 (6 bases). The germline V and J ends were trimmed by 8 bases and 5 bases, with 13 bases remaining between them. This CDR3 has 12 residues. CDR1 and CDR2 (germline): LNHDA, SQIVND (reference sequence). The CDR3 protein is CASSDRSHEQYF. The CDR3 DNA reads as TGTGCCAGTTCCGACAGGTCCCACGAGCAGTACTTC.

The chain carries TRBV29-1 and TRBJ2-3, with D unclear. This CDR3 has 13 residues. Germline assignment: CDR1 SQVTM and CDR2 ANQGSEA. Trimming removed 3 bases from V and 0 bases from J, with 7 bases in between. The chain's CDR3 is CSVDGSSTDTQYF. CDR3 bases: TGCAGCGTTGACGGCTCTAGCACAGATACGCAGTATTTT.

This clone was found many times. The chain couples TRBV7-9 to TRBJ2-2, with a possible D match to TRBD1 (5 bases). CDR3 length: 14 residues. Germline-derived CDR1 and CDR2 are SEHNR and FQNEAQ (reference sequence). Between the trimmed V and J ends, which lost 7 bases and 0 bases, there was a span of 9 bases. CDR3 region: CASKGQANTGELFF. CDR3 DNA sequence: TGTGCCAGCAAGGGGCAGGCGAACACCGGGGAGCTGTTTTTT.

This clone has ten or more counts. This rearrangement joins TRBV28 to TRBJ2-5; 10 nucleotides match TRBD2. V lost 6 bases to trimming and J lost 4 bases; unmatched junction nucleotides: 14. The CDR3 contains 17 residues. CDR1 MDHEN and CDR2 SYDVKM come from the germline V gene. The CDR3, as DNA: TGTGCCAGCAGCTTCGGCGGACTAGCGGCTTCACGAGAGACCCAGTACTTC. Its translation: CASSFGGLAASRETQYF.

This clone was observed a handful of times. This chain links TRBV29-1 with TRBJ1-5; 8 nucleotides match TRBD1. Germline V lookup: CDR1 SQVTM, CDR2 ANQGSEA. CDR3 length equals 14 residues. Germline trimming cut 4 bases from V and 9 bases from J; bases unmatched to any gene: 11. For the CDR3, the DNA is TGCAGCGTTGTAACGGGACAGGCCCCAGGGCCCCAGCATTTT. Translation: CSVVTGQAPGPQHF.

This clone has only a few counts. The chain links TRBV6-1 to TRBJ2-5, with TRBD1 identical over 9 bases. The CDR3 is made up of 14 amino acids. J was trimmed by 4 bases and V by 5 bases; bases with no gene match: 5. Germline values: CDR1 MNHNS, CDR2 SASEGT. CDR3 DNA: TGTGCCAGCAGTAGGGACAGGGTCCCAGAGACCCAGTACTTC. Amino acids: CASSRDRVPETQYF.

This clone was detected many times. The rearrangement joins TRBV7-2 to TRBJ2-5; D gene unclear. The germline gives CDR1 SGHTA, CDR2 FQGNSA. The CDR3 extends over 12 amino acids. V was pared by 1 base and J by 2 bases, with 2 bases between. Written as DNA, the CDR3 is TGTGCCAGCAGCTTAGGACAAGAGACCCAGTACTTC. Translating it yields CASSLGQETQYF. The whole variable domain, remainder taken from reference TRBV7-2 and TRBJ2-5, is GAGVSQSPSNKVTEKGKDVELRCDPISGHTALYWYRQSLGQGLEFLIYFQGNSAPDKSGLPSDRFSAERTGGSVSTLTIQRTQQEDSAVYLCASSLGQETQYFGPGTRLLVL.